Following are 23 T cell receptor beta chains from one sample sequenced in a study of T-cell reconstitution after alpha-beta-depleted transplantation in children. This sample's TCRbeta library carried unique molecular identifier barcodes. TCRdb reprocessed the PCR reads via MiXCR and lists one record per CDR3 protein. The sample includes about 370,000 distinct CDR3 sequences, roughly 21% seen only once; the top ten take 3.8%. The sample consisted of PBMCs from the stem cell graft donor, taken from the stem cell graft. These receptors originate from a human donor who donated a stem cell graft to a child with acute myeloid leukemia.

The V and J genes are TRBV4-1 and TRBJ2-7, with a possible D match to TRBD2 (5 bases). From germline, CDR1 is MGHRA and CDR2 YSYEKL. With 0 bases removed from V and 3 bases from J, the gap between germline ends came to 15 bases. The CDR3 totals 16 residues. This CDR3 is CASSQEAGAAFYEQYF. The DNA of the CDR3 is TGCGCCAGCAGCCAAGAGGCGGGTGCCGCTTTCTACGAGCAGTACTTC.

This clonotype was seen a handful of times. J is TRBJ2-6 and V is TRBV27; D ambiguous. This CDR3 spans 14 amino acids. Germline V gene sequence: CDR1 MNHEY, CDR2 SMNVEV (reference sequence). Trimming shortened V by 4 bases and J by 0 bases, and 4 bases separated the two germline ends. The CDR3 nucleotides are TGTGCCAGCAGTTCGGTCTCTGGGGCCAACGTCCTGACTTTC. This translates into CASSSVSGANVLTF.

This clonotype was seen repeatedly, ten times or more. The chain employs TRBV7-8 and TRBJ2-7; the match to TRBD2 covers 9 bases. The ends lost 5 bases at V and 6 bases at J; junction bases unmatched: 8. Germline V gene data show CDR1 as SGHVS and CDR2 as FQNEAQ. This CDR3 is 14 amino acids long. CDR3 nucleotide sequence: TGTGCCAGCAGCCCCGGGACTAGCTTAAGCGAGCAGTACTTC. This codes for CASSPGTSLSEQYF.

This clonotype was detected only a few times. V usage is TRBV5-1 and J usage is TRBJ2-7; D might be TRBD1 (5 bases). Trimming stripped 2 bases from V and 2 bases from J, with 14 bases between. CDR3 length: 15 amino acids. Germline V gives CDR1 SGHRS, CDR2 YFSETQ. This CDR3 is CASSLDQGPTYEQYF. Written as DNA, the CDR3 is TGCGCCAGCAGCTTAGACCAGGGTCCCACCTACGAGCAGTACTTC.

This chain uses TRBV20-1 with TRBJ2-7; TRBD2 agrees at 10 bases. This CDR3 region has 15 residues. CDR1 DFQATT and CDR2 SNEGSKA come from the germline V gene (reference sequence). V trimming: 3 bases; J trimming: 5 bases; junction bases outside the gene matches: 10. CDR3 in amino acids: CSASAPLAGVDEQYF. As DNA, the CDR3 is TGCAGTGCTAGTGCCCCCCTAGCGGGGGTTGACGAGCAGTACTTC.

The CDR3 DNA sequence: TGCAGTGGTACGTTCGGGAGCCAATACAATGAGCAGTTCTTC. Its protein is CSGTFGSQYNEQFF. This rearrangement joins TRBV20-1 to TRBJ2-1; TRBD2 is a possible D gene (6 bases). CDR3 size: 14 residues. With 7 bases removed from V and 4 bases from J, the gap between germline ends came to 17 bases. Germline loops: CDR1 DFQATT, CDR2 SNEGSKA (reference sequence).

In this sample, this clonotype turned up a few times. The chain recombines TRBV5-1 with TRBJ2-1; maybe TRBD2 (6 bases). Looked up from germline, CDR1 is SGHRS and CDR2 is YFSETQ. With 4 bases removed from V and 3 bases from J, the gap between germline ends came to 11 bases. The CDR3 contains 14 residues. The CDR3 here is CASSKDYFYNEQFF. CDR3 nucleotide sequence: TGCGCCAGCAGCAAGGACTACTTCTACAATGAGCAGTTCTTC.

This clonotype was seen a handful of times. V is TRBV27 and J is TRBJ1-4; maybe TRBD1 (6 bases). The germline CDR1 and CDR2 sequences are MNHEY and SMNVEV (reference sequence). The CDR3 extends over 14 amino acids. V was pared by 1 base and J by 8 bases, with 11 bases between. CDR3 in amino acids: CASSLFGGQEKLFF. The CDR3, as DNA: TGTGCCAGCAGTTTATTCGGGGGGCAAGAAAAACTGTTTTTT.

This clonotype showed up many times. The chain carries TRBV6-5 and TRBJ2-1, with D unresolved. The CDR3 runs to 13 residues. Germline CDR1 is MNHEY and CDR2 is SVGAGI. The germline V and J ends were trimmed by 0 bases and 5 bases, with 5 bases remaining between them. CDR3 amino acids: CASSYSNHNEQFF. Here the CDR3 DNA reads TGTGCCAGCAGTTACTCGAATCACAATGAGCAGTTCTTC.

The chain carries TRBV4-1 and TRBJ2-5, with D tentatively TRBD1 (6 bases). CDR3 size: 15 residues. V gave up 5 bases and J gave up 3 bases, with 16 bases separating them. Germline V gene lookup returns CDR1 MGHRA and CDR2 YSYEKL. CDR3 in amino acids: CASSNIQQGKETQYF. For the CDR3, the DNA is TGCGCCAGCAGCAACATCCAACAGGGCAAAGAGACCCAGTACTTC.

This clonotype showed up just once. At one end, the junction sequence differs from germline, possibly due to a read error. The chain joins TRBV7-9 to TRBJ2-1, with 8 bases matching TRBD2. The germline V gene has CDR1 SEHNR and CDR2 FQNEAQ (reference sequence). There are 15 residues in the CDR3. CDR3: CPSSLAGSPYNEQFF. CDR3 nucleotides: TGTCCCAGCAGCTTAGCGGGGAGCCCCTACAATGAGCAGTTCTTC.

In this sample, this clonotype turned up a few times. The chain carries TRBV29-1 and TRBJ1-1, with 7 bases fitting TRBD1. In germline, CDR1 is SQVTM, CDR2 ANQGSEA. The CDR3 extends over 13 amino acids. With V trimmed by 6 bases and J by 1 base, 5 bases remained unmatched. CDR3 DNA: TGCAGCGTGAACAGGGGTGAGAACACTGAAGCTTTCTTT. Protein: CSVNRGENTEAFF.

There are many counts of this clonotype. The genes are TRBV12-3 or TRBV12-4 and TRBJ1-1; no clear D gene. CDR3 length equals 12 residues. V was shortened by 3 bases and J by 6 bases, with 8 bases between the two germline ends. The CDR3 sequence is CASSLIHPEAFF. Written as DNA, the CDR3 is TGTGCCAGCAGTTTGATACATCCTGAAGCTTTCTTT.

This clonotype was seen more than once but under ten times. As DNA, the CDR3 is TGTGCCAGCAGCCAAGTTAGATTAGCGGGAGGCAGCACAGATACGCAGTATTTT. This codes for CASSQVRLAGGSTDTQYF. The genes are TRBV4-2 and TRBJ2-3, with 10 nucleotides matching TRBD2. V trimming: 1 base; J trimming: 0 bases; junction bases outside the gene matches: 7. Looked up from germline, CDR1 is LGHNA and CDR2 is YNFKEQ. The length of the CDR3 is 18 residues.

The CDR3 coding sequence is TGCAGTGCTCACGGTCTAGCGGGGCGCACAGATACGCAGTATTTT. This translates into CSAHGLAGRTDTQYF. The chain is built from TRBV20-1 and TRBJ2-3; TRBD2 agrees at 9 bases. Germline assignment: CDR1 DFQATT and CDR2 SNEGSKA (reference sequence). V trimming: 5 bases; J trimming: 1 base; junction bases outside the gene matches: 7. The CDR3 is 15 residues long.

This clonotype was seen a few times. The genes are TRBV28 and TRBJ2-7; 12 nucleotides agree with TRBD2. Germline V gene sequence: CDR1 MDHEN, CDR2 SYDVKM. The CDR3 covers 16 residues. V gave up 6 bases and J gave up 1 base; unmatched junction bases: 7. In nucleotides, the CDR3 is TGTGCCAGCAGCCTCTCTAGCGGGAGGGGGTCCTACGAGCAGTACTTC. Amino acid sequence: CASSLSSGRGSYEQYF.

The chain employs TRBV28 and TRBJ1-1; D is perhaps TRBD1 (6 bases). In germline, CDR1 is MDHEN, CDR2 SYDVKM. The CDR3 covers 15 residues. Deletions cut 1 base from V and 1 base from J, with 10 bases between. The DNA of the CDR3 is TGTGCCAGCAGTTTATTTCGGGACACGAACACTGAAGCTTTCTTT. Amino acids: CASSLFRDTNTEAFF. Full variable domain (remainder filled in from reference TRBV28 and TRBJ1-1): DVKVTQSSRYLVKRTGEKVFLECVQDMDHENMFWYRQDPGLGLRLIYFSYDVKMKEKGDIPEGYSVSREKKERFSLILESASTNQTSMYLCASSLFRDTNTEAFFGQGTRLTVV.

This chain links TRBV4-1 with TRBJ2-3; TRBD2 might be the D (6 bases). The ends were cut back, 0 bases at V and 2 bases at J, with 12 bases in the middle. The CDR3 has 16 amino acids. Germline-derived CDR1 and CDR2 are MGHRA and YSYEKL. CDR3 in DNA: TGCGCCAGCAGCCAAGATGGGGGGAGATCCACAGATACGCAGTATTTT. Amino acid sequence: CASSQDGGRSTDTQYF.

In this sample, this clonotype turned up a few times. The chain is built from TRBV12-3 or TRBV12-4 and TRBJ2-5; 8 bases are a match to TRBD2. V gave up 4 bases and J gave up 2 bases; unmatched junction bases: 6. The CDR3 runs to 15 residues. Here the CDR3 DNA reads TGTGCCAGCAGTTCCTGGGCTAGCGGGCAAGAGACCCAGTACTTC. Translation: CASSSWASGQETQYF.

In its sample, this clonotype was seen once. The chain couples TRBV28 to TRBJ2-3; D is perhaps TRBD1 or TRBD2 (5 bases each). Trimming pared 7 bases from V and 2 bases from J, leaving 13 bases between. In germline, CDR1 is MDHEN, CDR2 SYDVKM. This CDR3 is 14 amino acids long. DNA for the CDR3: TGTGCCAGCACCGGCTGGGGGAACACAGATACGCAGTATTTT. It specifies CASTGWGNTDTQYF.

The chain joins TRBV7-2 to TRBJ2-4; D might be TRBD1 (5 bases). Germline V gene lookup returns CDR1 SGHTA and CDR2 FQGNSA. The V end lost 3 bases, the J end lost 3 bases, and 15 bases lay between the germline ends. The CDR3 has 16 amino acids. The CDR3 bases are TGTGCCAGCAGCTTCTCAGGCAGGGTGGGCAAAAACATTCAGTACTTC. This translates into CASSFSGRVGKNIQYF.

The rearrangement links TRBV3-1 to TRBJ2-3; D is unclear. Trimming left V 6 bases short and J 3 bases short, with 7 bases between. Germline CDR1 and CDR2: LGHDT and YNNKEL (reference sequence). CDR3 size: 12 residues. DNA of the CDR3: TGTGCCAGCAGTTATATGACAGATACGCAGTATTTT. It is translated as CASSYMTDTQYF.

The CDR3: CSVNRLAGGNEQFF. The CDR3 DNA reads as TGCAGCGTCAACAGACTAGCGGGAGGTAATGAGCAGTTCTTC. The V and J genes are TRBV29-1 and TRBJ2-1, with 13 bases matching TRBD2. This CDR3 is built from 14 residues. V was clipped by 6 bases and J by 7 bases; unmatched bases: 6. Per germline, CDR1 SQVTM and CDR2 ANQGSEA.